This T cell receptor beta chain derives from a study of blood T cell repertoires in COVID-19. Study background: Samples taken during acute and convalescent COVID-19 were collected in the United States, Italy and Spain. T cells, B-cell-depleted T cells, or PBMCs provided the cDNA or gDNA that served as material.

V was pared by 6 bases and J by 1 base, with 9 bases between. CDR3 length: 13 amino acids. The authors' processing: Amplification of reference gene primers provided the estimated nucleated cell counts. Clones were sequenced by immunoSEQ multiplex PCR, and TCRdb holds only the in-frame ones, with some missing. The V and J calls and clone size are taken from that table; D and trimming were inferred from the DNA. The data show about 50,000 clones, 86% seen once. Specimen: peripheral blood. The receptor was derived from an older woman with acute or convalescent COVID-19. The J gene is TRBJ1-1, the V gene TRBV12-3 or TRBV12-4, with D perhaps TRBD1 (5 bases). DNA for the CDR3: TGTGCCAGCAGCGATCAGGGGAACACTGAAGCTTTCTTT. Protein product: CASSDQGNTEAFF.